This T cell receptor beta chain was observed in a study of T cells expressing NK-cell markers. About the research overall: In the group of eight sequenced donors, seven were HCMV-seropositive and one was seronegative.

There are 18 residues in the CDR3. The V gene's germline CDR1 is DFQATT and CDR2 SNEGSKA (reference sequence). Using the 5' RACE reads, TCRdb records one entry per CDR3 protein without DNA. The listing contains tens of thousands of distinct CDR3 sequences. Remarks on this clonotype: No antigen is known for it.

Whole-study findings and limits: Among CD8+ T cells from five or six donors, dominant NKG2C+ clonotypes accounted for about 1.0-7.0%. Expanded NKG2C+ T cell clones were not confirmed as HCMV-specific.

The rearrangement uses TRBV20-1 and TRBJ2-4. The TCR was taken from a man aged 18-75 years in good health. Sequenced sample: blood T cells: a sorted CD56 or NKG2C T cell subset, CD4+ or CD8+ T cells, or bulk PBMC T cells (not recorded which). The CDR3 protein is CSARLDATRSLAKNIQYF.